This T cell receptor (beta chain) was obtained from a study of shared clonotypes between healthy human individuals. Turning to the study itself: The people who gave samples were a couple of women and three men aged 18 to 49.

As regards this clone: Antigen unknown.

The length of the CDR3 is 16 residues. Germline V gene data show CDR1 as SGDLS and CDR2 as YYNGEE. V dropped 0 bases and J dropped 4 bases, with 14 bases sitting between them. Study outcomes and limitations: Generally, estimated richness proved larger in naive subsets than it did in memory subsets.

Here immunoSEQ multiplex PCR was the method, and the copy in TCRdb shows in-frame clones only, minus some. The repertoire has roughly 700,000 clones, roughly 70% of them found once; the top ten carry over 1.5%. The chain recombines TRBV9 with TRBJ2-1; D is perhaps TRBD2 (6 bases). The sequenced sample was memory CD4+ T cells sorted from blood. The subset was: CD45RA-negative fraction. The sequence derives from a woman younger than 45 in good health. The CDR3 sequence: CASSVAGVAAYNEQFF. CDR3 in DNA: TGTGCCAGCAGCGTAGCGGGAGTAGCGGCTTACAATGAGCAGTTCTTC.